The T cell receptor beta chain under discussion was sequenced for a study of blood T cell repertoires in COVID-19. Original data processing: Reference gene primer amplification gave nucleated cell count estimates. Sequencing used immunoSEQ multiplex PCR; TCRdb keeps in-frame clones, though not all of them. That table furnishes V, J and clone size, whereas the DNA furnished D and trimming. The table lists about 430,000 clones, roughly 84% of them singletons. Shortly before study entry, within 2 weeks, exposed participants had met a COVID-19 case. Per germline, CDR1 SEHNR and CDR2 FQNEAQ (reference sequence). This CDR3 region has 15 residues. V gave up 4 bases and J gave up 0 bases, with 13 bases separating them. This clone was detected only a few times.

The source of this sequence is a woman between 18 and 30 years old who had been exposed to COVID-19. The sequenced sample consisted of PBMCs or T cells enriched from blood (not recorded which). The chain is built from TRBV7-9 and TRBJ2-7; no firm D call. CDR3 sequence reads: CASSSMAGNSYEQYF. As DNA, the CDR3 is TGTGCCAGCAGCTCCATGGCAGGCAACTCCTACGAGCAGTACTTC.